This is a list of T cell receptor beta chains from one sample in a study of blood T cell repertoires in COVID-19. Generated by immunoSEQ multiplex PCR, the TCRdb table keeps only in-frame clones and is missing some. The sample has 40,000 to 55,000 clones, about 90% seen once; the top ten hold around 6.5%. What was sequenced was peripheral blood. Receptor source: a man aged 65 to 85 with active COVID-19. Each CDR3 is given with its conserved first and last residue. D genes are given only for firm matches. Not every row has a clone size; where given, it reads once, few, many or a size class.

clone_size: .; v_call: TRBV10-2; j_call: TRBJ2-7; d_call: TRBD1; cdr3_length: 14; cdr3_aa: CASIKTGVGYEQYF; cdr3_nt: TGCGCCAGCATTAAGACAGGGGTCGGCTACGAGCAGTACTTC
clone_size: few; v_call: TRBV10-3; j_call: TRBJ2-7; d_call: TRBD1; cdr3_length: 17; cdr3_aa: CAISDPTLRDSTYEQYF; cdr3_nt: TGTGCCATCAGTGACCCCACCCTCCGGGACAGCACGTACGAGCAGTACTTC
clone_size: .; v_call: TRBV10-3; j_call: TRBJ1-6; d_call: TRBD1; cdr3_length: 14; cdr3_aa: CAISEGDRGSPLHF; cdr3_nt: TGTGCCATCAGTGAAGGGGACAGAGGTTCACCCCTCCACTTT
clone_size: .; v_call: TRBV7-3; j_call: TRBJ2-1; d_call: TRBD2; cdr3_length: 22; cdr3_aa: CASTLPLPRAVLRGGLKDEQFF; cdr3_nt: TGTGCCAGCACCTTACCCCTCCCGAGGGCGGTCTTGCGGGGGGGGCTTAAAGATGAGCAGTTCTTC
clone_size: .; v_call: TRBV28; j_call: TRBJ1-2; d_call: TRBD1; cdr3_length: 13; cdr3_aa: CASRTTGGGGYTF; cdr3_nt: TGTGCCAGCAGAACTACAGGGGGTGGTGGCTACACCTTC
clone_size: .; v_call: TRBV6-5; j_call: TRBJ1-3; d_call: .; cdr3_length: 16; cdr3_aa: CASSLGRGWAGNTIYF; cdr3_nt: TGTGCCAGCAGTTTAGGCAGGGGCTGGGCTGGAAACACCATATATTTT
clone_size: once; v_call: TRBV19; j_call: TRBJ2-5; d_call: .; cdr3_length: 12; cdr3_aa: CASSISRETQYF; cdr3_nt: TGTGCCAGTAGTATTAGCCGAGAGACCCAGTACTTC
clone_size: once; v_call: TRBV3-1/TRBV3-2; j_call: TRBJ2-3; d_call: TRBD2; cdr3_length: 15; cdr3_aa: CASSQNGLAADTQYF; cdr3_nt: TGTGCCAGCAGCCAAAATGGACTAGCAGCAGATACGCAGTATTTT
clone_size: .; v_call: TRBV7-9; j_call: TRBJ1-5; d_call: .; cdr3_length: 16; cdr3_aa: CASSLGAGYSNQPQHF; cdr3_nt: TGTGCCAGCAGCTTAGGGGCGGGCTATAGCAATCAGCCCCAGCATTTT
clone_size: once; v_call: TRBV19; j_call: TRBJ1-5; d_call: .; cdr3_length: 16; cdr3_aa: CASSPGPGIGTQPQHF; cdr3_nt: TGTGCCAGTAGTCCCGGTCCAGGGATTGGAACTCAGCCCCAGCATTTT
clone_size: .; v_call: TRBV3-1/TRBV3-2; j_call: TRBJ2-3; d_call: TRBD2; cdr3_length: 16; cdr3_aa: CASSGLAGGGTDTQYF; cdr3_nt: TGTGCCAGCAGCGGACTAGCGGGGGGTGGGACAGATACGCAGTATTTT
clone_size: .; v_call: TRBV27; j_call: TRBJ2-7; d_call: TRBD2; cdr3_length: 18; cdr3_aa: CASSLFKTSGNRGYEQYF; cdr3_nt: TGTGCCAGCAGTTTATTTAAGACTAGCGGAAATAGGGGCTACGAGCAGTACTTC
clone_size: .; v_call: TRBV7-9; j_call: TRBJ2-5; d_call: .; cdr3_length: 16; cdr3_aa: CASSLEAGSGTETQYF; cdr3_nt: TGTGCCAGCAGCTTAGAAGCCGGCTCTGGGACTGAGACCCAGTACTTC
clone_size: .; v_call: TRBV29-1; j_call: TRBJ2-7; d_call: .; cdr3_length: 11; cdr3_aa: CSVQLPYEQYF; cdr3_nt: TGCAGCGTTCAACTCCCCTACGAGCAGTACTTC
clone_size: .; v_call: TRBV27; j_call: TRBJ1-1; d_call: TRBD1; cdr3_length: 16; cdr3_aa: CASSPWTGAGGTEAFF; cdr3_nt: TGTGCCAGCAGTCCGTGGACAGGGGCGGGGGGCACTGAAGCTTTCTTT
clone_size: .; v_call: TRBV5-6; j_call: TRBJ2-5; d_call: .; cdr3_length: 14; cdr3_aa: CASNYQGWQETQYF; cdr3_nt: TGTGCCAGCAACTACCAGGGGTGGCAAGAGACCCAGTACTTC
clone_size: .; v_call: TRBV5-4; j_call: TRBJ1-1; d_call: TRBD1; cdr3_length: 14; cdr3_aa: CASSPGQVNTEAFF; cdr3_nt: TGTGCCAGCAGCCCGGGACAGGTGAACACTGAAGCTTTCTTT
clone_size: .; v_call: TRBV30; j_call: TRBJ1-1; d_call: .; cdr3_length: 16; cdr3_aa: CAWSVGATGLNTEAFF; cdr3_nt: TGTGCCTGGAGTGTAGGTGCAACAGGGCTGAACACTGAAGCTTTCTTT
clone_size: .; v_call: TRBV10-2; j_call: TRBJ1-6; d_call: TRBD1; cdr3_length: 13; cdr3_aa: CASRGQDNSPLHF; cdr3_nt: TGCGCCAGCAGAGGACAGGATAATTCACCCCTCCACTTT